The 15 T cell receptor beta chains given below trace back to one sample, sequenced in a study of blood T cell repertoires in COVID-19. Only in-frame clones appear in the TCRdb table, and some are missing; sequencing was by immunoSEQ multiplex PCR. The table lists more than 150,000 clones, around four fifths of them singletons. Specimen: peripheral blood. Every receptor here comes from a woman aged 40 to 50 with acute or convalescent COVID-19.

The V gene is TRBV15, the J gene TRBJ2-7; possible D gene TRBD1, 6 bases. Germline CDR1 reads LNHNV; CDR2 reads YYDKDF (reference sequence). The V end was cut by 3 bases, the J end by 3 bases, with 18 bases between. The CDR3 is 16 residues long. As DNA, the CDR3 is TGTGCCACCAGCAGCGCAGGGGTGTTCAAAGACTACGAGCAGTACTTC. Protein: CATSSAGVFKDYEQYF.

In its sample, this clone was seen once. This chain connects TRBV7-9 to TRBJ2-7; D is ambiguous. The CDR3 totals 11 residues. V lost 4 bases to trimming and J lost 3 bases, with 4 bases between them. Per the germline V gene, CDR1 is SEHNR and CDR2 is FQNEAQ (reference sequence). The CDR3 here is CASSSYYEQYF. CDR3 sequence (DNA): TGTGCCAGCAGCTCCTACTACGAGCAGTACTTC.

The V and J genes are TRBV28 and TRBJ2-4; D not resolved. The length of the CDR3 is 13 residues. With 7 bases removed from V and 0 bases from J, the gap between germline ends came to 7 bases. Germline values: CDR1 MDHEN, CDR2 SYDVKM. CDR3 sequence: CASNNVAKNIQYF. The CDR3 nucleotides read TGTGCCAGCAATAATGTAGCCAAAAACATTCAGTACTTC.

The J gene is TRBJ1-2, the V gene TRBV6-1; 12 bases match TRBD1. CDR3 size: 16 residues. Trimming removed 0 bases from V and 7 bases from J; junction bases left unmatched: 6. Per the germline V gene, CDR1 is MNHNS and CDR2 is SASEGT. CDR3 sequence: CASSEAGTGGLGGYTF. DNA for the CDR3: TGTGCCAGCAGTGAAGCGGGGACAGGGGGCTTAGGTGGCTACACCTTC.

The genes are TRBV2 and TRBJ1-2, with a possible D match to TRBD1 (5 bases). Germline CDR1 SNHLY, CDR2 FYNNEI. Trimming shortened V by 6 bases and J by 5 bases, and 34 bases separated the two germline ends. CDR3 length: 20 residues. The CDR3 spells CASSDSSKGRLGVGKYGYTF. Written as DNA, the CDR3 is TGTGCCAGCAGCGACAGTAGTAAGGGAAGGCTAGGTGTTGGAAAATATGGCTACACCTTC.

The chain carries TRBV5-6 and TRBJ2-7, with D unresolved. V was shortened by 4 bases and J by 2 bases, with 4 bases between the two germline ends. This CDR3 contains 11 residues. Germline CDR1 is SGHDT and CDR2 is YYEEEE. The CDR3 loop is CASSRAYEQYF. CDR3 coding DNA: TGTGCCAGCAGCCGGGCCTACGAGCAGTACTTC.

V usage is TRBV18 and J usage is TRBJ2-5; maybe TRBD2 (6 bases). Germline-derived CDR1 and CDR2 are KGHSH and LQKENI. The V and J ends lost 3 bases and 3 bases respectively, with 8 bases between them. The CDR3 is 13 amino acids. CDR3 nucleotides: TGTGCCAGCTCACCTCCGGGGGAAGAGACCCAGTACTTC. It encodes CASSPPGEETQYF.

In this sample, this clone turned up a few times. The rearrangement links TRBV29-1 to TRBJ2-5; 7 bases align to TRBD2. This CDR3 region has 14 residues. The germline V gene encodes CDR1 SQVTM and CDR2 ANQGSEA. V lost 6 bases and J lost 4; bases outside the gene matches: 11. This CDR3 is CSVGPLAVGETQYF. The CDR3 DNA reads TGCAGCGTAGGACCGCTAGCGGTGGGAGAGACCCAGTACTTC. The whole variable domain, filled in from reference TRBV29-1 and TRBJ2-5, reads SAVISQKPSRDICQRGTSLTIQCQVDSQVTMMFWYRQQPGQSLTLIATANQGSEATYESGFVIDKFPISRPNLTFSTLTVSNMSPEDSSIYLCSVGPLAVGETQYFGPGTRLLVL.

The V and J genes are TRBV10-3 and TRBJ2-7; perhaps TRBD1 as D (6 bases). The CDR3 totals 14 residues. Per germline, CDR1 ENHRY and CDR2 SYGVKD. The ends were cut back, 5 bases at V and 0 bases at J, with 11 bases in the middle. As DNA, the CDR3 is TGTGCCATCAGTCGGGACACCTTCTCCTACGAGCAGTACTTC. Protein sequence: CAISRDTFSYEQYF.

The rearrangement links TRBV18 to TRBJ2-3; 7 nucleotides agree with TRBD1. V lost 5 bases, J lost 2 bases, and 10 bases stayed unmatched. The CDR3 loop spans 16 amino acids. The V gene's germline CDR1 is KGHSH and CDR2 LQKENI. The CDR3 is CASSTRDRTLTDTQYF. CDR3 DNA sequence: TGTGCCAGCTCAACACGGGACAGAACTCTCACAGATACGCAGTATTTT.

The CDR3 DNA sequence: TGCGCCTGCGGGGGCTCAACGGGGGCAGATACGCAGTATTTT. Translating gives CACGGSTGADTQYF. The chain employs TRBV5-1 and TRBJ2-3; D is possibly TRBD2 (7 bases). This CDR3 contains 14 residues. Trimming removed 10 bases at V and 4 bases at J, with 19 bases between. CDR1 and CDR2 (germline): SGHRS, YFSETQ.

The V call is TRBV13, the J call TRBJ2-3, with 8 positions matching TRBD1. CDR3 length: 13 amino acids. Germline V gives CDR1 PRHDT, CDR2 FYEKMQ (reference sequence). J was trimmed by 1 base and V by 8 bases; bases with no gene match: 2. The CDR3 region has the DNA TGTGCCAGCGCGGACAGGGGCACAGATACGCAGTATTTT. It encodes CASADRGTDTQYF.

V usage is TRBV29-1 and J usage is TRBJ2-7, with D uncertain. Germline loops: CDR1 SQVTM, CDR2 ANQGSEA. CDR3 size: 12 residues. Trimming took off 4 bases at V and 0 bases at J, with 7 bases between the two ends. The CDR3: CSVAPSSYEQYF. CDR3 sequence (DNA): TGCAGCGTTGCGCCCAGCTCCTACGAGCAGTACTTC.

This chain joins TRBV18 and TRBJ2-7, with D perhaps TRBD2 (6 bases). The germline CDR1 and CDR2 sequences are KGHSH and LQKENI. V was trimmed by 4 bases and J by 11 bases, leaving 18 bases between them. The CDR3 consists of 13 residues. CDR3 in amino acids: CASSRDGGRDKYF. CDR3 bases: TGTGCCAGCTCACGTGACGGGGGTAGGGATAAGTACTTC.

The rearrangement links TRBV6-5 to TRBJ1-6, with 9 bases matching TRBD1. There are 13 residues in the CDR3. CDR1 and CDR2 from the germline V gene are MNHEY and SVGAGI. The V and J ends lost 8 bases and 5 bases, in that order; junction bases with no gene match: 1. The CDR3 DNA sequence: TGTGCCAGCGGGGACAGGGATAATTCACCCCTCCACTTT. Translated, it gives CASGDRDNSPLHF.